This TCR beta chain was profiled in a study of T cell repertoires in cytomegalovirus infection. Of note for this clonotype: No antigen is known for it.

Via MiXCR, TCRdb re-called the reads, giving one row per CDR3 protein. The data hold over 100,000 distinct CDR3 sequences, with roughly 9.1% observed a single time. The CDR3 spans 14 residues. Germline trimming cut 5 bases from V and 5 bases from J; bases unmatched to any gene: 5. The germline V gene encodes CDR1 MNHEY and CDR2 SMNVEV (reference sequence). The source material was PBMCs, sequenced either directly or after in vitro stimulation (not recorded which). This chain joins TRBV27 and TRBJ2-2; TRBD2 matches at 7 bases. This clonotype originated in a human donor in good health (CMV status not recorded). Some clones in this sample may be carry-over from other donors' samples. The CDR3 loop is CASSLGGGTGELFF. In nucleotides, the CDR3 is TGTGCCAGCAGTCTGGGGGGGGGGACCGGGGAGCTGTTTTTT.